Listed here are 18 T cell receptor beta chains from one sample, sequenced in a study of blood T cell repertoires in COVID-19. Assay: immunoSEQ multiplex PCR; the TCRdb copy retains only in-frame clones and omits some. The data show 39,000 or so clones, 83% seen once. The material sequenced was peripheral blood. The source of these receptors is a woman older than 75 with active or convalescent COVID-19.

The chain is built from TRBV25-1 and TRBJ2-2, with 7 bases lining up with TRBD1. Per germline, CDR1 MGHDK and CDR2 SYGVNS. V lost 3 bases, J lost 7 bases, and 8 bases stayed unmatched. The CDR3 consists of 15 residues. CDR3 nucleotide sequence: TGTGCCAGCAGTGAGGCAGGGGGTTTAGGCGGGGAGCTGTTTTTT. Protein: CASSEAGGLGGELFF.

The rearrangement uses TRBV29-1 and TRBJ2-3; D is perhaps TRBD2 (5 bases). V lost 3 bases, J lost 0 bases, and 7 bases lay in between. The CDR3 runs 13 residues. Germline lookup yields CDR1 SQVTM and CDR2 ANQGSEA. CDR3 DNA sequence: TGCAGCGTTGAGGACTGGAGCACAGATACGCAGTATTTT. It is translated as CSVEDWSTDTQYF.

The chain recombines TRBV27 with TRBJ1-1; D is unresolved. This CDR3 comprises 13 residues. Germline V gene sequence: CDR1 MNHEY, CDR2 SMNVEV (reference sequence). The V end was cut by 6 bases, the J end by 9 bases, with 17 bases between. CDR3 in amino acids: CASRASGPEQAFF. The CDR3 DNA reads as TGTGCCAGCAGAGCGTCCGGCCCCGAACAAGCTTTCTTT.

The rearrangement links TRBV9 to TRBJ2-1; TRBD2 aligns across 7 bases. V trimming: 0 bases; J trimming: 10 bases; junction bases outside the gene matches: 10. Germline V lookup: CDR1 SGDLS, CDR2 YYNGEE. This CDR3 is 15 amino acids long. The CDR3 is CASSVEGLAVNEQFF. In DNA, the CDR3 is TGTGCCAGCAGCGTAGAAGGTCTAGCGGTCAACGAGCAGTTCTTC. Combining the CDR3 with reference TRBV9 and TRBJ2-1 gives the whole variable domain DSGVTQTPKHLITATGQRVTLRCSPRSGDLSVYWYQQSLDQGLQFLIQYYNGEERAKGNILERFSAQQFPDLHSELNLSSLELGDSALYFCASSVEGLAVNEQFFGPGTRLTVL.

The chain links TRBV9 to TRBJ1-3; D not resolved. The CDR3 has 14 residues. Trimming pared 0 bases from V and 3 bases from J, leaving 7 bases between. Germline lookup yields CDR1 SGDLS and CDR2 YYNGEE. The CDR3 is CASSVARDGNTIYF. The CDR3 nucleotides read TGTGCCAGCAGCGTAGCCCGGGATGGAAACACCATATATTTT.

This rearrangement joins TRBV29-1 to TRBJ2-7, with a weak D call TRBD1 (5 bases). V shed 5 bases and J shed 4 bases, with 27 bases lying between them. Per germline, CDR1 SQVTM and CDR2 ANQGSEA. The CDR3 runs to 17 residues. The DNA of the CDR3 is TGCAGCGTTCAACTCGGACCCCCTCCAGACAGCCCGTACGAGCAGTACTTC. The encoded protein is CSVQLGPPPDSPYEQYF.

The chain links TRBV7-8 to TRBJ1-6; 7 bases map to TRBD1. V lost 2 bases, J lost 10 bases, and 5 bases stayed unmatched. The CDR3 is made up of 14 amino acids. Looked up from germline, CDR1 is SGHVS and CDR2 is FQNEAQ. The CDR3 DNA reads TGTGCCAGCAGCTTAAGTACAGGGGAATCACCCCTCCACTTT. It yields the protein CASSLSTGESPLHF.

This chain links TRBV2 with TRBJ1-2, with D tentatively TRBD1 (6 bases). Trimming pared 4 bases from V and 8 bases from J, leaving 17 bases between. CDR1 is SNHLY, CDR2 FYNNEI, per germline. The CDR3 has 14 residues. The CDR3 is CASSGPRTAEGYTF. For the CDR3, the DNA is TGTGCCAGCAGTGGGCCACGGACAGCGGAGGGCTACACCTTC.

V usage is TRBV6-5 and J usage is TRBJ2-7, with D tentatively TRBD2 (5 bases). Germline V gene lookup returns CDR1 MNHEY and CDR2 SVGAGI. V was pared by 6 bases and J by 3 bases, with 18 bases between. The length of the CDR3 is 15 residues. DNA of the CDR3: TGTGCCAGCAGCAGAACGCTAGGAGGTGGCTACGAGCAGTACTTC. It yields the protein CASSRTLGGGYEQYF.

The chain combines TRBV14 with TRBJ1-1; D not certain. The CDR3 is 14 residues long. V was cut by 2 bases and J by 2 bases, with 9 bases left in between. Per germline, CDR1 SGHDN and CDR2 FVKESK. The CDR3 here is CASSQYRINTEAFF. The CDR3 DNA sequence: TGTGCCAGCAGCCAATACAGAATTAACACTGAAGCTTTCTTT.

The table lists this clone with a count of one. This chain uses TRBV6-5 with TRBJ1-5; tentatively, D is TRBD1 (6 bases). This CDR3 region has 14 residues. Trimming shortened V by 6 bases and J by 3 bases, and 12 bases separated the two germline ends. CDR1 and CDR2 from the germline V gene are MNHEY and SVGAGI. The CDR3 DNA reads TGTGCCAGCAGCCCGAGGGGGTTCAATCAGCCCCAGCATTTT. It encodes CASSPRGFNQPQHF.

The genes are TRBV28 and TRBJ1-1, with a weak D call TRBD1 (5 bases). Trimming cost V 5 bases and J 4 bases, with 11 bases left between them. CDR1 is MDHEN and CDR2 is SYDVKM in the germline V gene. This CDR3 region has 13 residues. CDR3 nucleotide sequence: TGTGCCAGCAGTCCAAGACAGATCACTGAAGCTTTCTTT. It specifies CASSPRQITEAFF.

CDR3 in amino acids: CASSQGVRTGGGKLFF. The CDR3 DNA reads as TGTGCCAGCAGCCAAGGAGTCAGGACAGGGGGCGGAAAACTGTTTTTT. V usage is TRBV3-1 (or the pseudogene TRBV3-2) and J usage is TRBJ1-4; TRBD1 matches at 11 bases. Germline V gives CDR1 LGHDT, CDR2 YNNKEL (reference sequence). The CDR3 has 16 amino acids. V dropped 1 base and J dropped 10; count of bases not matched to a gene: 8.

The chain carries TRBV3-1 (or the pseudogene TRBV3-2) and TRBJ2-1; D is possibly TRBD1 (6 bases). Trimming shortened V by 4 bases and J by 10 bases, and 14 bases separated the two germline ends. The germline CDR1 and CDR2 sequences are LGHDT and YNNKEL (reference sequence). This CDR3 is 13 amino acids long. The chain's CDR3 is CASSLERGSEQFF. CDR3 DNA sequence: TGTGCCAGCAGCCTTGAAAGGGGGTCCGAGCAGTTCTTC.

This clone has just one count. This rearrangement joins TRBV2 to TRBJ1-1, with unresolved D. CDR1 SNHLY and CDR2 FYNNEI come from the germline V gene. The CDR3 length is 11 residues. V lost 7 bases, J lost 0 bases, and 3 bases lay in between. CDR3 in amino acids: CASTMNTEAFF. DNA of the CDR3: TGTGCCAGCACAATGAACACTGAAGCTTTCTTT.

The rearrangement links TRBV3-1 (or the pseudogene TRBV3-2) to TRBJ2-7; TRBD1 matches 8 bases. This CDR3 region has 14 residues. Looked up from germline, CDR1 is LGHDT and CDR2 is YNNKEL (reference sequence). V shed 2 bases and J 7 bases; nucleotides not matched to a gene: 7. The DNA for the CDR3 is TGTGCCAGCAGCCAAAGACAGGGGAGAGGAGAGCAGTACTTC. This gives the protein CASSQRQGRGEQYF.

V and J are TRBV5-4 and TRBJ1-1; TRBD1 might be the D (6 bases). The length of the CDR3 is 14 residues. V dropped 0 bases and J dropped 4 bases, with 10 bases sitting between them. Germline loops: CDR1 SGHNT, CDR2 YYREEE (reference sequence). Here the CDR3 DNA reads TGTGCCAGCAGCTTGGGAACAGGGTTCACTGAAGCTTTCTTT. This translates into CASSLGTGFTEAFF.

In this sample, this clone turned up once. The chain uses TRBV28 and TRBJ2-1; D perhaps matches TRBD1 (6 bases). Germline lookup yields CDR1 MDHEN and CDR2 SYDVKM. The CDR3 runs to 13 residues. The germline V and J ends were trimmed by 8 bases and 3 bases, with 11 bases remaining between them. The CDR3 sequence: CASFGQNYNEQFF. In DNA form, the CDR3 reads TGTGCCAGCTTCGGACAGAACTACAATGAGCAGTTCTTC.